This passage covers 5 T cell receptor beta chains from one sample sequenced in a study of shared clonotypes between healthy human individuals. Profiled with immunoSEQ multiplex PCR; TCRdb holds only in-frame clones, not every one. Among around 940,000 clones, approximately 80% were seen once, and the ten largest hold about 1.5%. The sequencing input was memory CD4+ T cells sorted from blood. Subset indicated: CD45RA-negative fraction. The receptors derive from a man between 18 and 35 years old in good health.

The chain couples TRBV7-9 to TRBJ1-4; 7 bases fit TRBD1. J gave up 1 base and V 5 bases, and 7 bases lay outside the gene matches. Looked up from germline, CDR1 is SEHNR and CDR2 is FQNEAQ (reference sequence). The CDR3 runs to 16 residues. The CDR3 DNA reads TGTGCCAGCAGCACACAGGGGACCCGAACTAATGAAAAACTGTTTTTT. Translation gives CASSTQGTRTNEKLFF.

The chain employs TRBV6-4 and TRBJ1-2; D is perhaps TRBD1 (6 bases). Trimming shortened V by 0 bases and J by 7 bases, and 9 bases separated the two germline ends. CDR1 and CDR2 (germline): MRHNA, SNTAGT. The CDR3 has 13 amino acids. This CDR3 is CASSDSRGGGYTF. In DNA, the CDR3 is TGTGCCAGCAGTGACTCCAGGGGCGGTGGCTACACCTTC.

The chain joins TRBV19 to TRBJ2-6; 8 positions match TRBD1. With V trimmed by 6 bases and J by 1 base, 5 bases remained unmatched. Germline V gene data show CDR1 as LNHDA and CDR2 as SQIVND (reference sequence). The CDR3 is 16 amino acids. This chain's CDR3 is CASRRQGASGANVLTF. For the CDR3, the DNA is TGTGCCAGTAGACGGCAGGGGGCTTCTGGGGCCAACGTCCTGACTTTC.

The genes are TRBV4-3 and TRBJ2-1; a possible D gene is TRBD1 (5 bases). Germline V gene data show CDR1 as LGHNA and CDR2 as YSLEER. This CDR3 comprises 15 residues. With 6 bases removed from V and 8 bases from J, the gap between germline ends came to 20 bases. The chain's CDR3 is CASSLNRNVGDEQFF. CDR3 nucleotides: TGCGCCAGCAGTTTGAACAGAAACGTAGGGGATGAGCAGTTCTTC.

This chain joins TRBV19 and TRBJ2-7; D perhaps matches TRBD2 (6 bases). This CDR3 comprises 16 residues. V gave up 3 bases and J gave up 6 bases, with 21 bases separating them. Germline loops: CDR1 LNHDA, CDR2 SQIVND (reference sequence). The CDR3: CASSMGGSLPQLEQYF. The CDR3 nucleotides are TGTGCCAGTAGTATGGGGGGTTCCCTCCCCCAACTCGAGCAGTACTTC.